This T cell receptor (beta chain) was captured by sequencing in a study of blood T cells in healthy people across ages. With V trimmed by 4 bases and J by 7 bases, 2 bases remained unmatched. The CDR3 consists of 14 residues. Germline CDR1 and CDR2: SGHTA and FQGNSA. PCR was performed a second time for about 7 to 12 cycles using a sample-barcoded 5' primer and a J-beta primer mix. MiXCR, run by TCRdb on the 5' RACE reads, gives a single entry per CDR3 protein. Of some 1.8 million distinct CDR3 sequences listed, 39% are singletons. Specimen: blood. The V call is TRBV7-2, the J call TRBJ2-1, with 12 nucleotides matching TRBD2. The sequence derives from a human donor in good health. The CDR3 reads CASSSTSGRNEQFF. The DNA of the CDR3 is TGTGCCAGCAGCTCAACTAGCGGGAGGAATGAGCAGTTCTTC.